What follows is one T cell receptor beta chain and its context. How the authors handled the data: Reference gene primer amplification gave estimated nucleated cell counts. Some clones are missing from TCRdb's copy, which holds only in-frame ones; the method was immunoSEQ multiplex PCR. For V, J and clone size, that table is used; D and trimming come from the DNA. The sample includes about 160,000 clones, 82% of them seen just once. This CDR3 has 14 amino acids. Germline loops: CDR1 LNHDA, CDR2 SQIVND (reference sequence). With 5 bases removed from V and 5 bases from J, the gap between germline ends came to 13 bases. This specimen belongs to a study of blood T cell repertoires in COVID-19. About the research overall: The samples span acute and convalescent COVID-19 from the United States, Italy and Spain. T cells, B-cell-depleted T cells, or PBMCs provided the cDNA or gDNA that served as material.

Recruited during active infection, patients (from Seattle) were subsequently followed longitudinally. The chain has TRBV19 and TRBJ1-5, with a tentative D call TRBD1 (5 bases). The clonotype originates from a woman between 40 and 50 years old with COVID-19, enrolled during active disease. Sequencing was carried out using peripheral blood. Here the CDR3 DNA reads TGTGCCAGTAGTCCCGTCCAGGGCGATCAGCCCCAGCATTTT. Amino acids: CASSPVQGDQPQHF.